Following are 17 T cell receptor beta chains from one sample sequenced in a study of OX40 agonist ivuxolimab in advanced cancers. This table comes from immunoSEQ multiplex PCR, and its TCRdb copy is limited to in-frame clones, with some not included. The sample carries about 91,000 clones, 87% recorded once. The specimen was CD4+ or CD8+ T cells sorted from blood, collected in a trial of the OX40 agonist ivuxolimab. These TCRs come from an adult with an advanced solid tumor such as melanoma, head and neck, liver or kidney cancer.

The genes are TRBV15 and TRBJ1-3, with D unclear. This CDR3 is built from 16 residues. CDR1 is LNHNV, CDR2 YYDKDF, per germline (reference sequence). V shed 0 bases and J shed 1 base, with 10 bases lying between them. The CDR3 nucleotides are TGTGCCACCAGCAGAGAAGGGATAAGGTCTGGAAACACCATATATTTT. Translated: CATSREGIRSGNTIYF.

This clone was observed once. The gene calls are TRBV10-3 and TRBJ1-5; 7 positions match TRBD1. CDR1 and CDR2 (germline): ENHRY, SYGVKD. There are 14 residues in the CDR3. V dropped 6 bases and J dropped 8; count of bases not matched to a gene: 10. CDR3 nucleotides: TGTGCCATCAGCCGTGACAGGGCGGAGGAGCCCCAGCATTTT. Its translation: CAISRDRAEEPQHF.

The rearrangement links TRBV11-2 to TRBJ2-5; no reliable D call. CDR1 is SGHAT and CDR2 is FQNNGV in the germline V gene. Trimming removed 6 bases at V and 7 bases at J, with 9 bases between. The CDR3 runs 11 residues. CDR3 nucleotide sequence: TGTGCCAGCAGGTCGGGTGGGACCCAGTACTTC. Translation gives CASRSGGTQYF.

DNA of the CDR3: TGCGCCAGCAGCACCCTGGACCGAACCACAGATACGCAGTATTTT. Its protein is CASSTLDRTTDTQYF. The chain uses TRBV5-1 and TRBJ2-3; the D is unclear. The germline CDR1 and CDR2 sequences are SGHRS and YFSETQ. CDR3 length equals 15 residues. V shed 4 bases and J shed 2 bases, with 14 bases lying between them.

The chain has TRBV7-2 and TRBJ2-7; no clear D gene. The germline CDR1 and CDR2 sequences are SGHTA and FQGNSA. V lost 2 bases to trimming and J lost 4 bases, with 9 bases between them. The CDR3 runs to 13 residues. DNA for the CDR3: TGTGCCAGCAGCTTAACGGGTCAATACGAGCAGTACTTC. This codes for CASSLTGQYEQYF. Drawing the rest from reference TRBV7-2 and TRBJ2-7, the complete variable domain is GAGVSQSPSNKVTEKGKDVELRCDPISGHTALYWYRQSLGQGLEFLIYFQGNSAPDKSGLPSDRFSAERTGGSVSTLTIQRTQQEDSAVYLCASSLTGQYEQYFGPGTRLTVT.

This clone was seen only once. The chain carries TRBV19 and TRBJ2-7; 8 bases are a match to TRBD1. The CDR3 consists of 14 residues. With 4 bases clipped from V and 0 bases from J, the junction kept 2 bases outside the gene matches. Germline CDR1 reads LNHDA; CDR2 reads SQIVND (reference sequence). CDR3 sequence reads: CASSTQGDSYEQYF. CDR3 bases: TGTGCCAGTAGTACACAGGGGGACTCCTACGAGCAGTACTTC.

This chain joins TRBV7-9 and TRBJ2-5; D is unresolved. The V end was cut by 2 bases, the J end by 5 bases, with 9 bases between. Germline V gene sequence: CDR1 SEHNR, CDR2 FQNEAQ (reference sequence). This CDR3 contains 13 residues. The DNA for the CDR3 is TGTGCCAGCAGCTTACAGTTGGCCGAGACCCAGTACTTC. This translates into CASSLQLAETQYF.

The V call is TRBV5-1, the J call TRBJ2-7; D is undetermined. CDR3 length: 12 amino acids. Looked up from germline, CDR1 is SGHRS and CDR2 is YFSETQ. V gave up 3 bases and J gave up 2 bases, with 6 bases separating them. CDR3 sequence (DNA): TGCGCCAGCAGCTCCCAAACCTACGAGCAGTACTTC. It yields the protein CASSSQTYEQYF.

V usage is TRBV7-3 and J usage is TRBJ2-3; TRBD1 might be the D (5 bases). The germline V gene encodes CDR1 SGHTA and CDR2 FQGTGA. CDR3 length: 14 residues. V was clipped by 5 bases and J by 3 bases, with 12 bases between them. The CDR3 spells CASSLGHSTDTQYF. The CDR3 DNA sequence: TGTGCCAGCAGCCTTGGACACTCAACAGATACGCAGTATTTT.

This rearrangement joins TRBV7-2 to TRBJ1-2; TRBD1 matches at 8 bases. V lost 7 bases to trimming and J lost 8 bases; unmatched junction nucleotides: 6. The length of the CDR3 is 12 residues. Germline V gene data show CDR1 as SGHTA and CDR2 as FQGNSA. CDR3 loop: CASTQGAGGYTF. The DNA for the CDR3 is TGTGCCAGCACCCAGGGGGCTGGGGGCTACACCTTC.

The V and J genes are TRBV19 and TRBJ1-4; 7 bases map to TRBD1. This CDR3 is 16 amino acids long. Germline CDR1 reads LNHDA; CDR2 reads SQIVND (reference sequence). Losses at the gene ends were 6 bases for V and 5 bases for J; bases not matched to a gene: 12. The DNA of the CDR3 is TGTGCCAGTAGGAAAGACCCGGGACAGACGAATGAAAAACTGTTTTTT. Its translation: CASRKDPGQTNEKLFF.

The V call is TRBV28, the J call TRBJ2-3, with 9 nucleotides matching TRBD1. V shed 4 bases, J shed 3 bases, and the junction held 8 bases outside the gene matches. CDR3 length: 16 residues. CDR1 MDHEN and CDR2 SYDVKM come from the germline V gene. The CDR3 protein is CASSSTGQGRTDTQYF. CDR3 DNA: TGTGCCAGCAGTTCAACGGGACAGGGAAGGACAGATACGCAGTATTTT.

The V and J genes are TRBV6-6 and TRBJ2-1; D may match TRBD1 or TRBD2 (5 bases each). From germline, CDR1 is MNHNY and CDR2 SVGAGI (reference sequence). The CDR3 spans 15 residues. Between the trimmed V and J ends, which lost 5 bases and 9 bases, there was a span of 20 bases. The CDR3 DNA sequence: TGTGCCAGCAGTCCCCGGGGCGGTTTGGTGGGTGAGCAGTTCTTC. This encodes CASSPRGGLVGEQFF.

The chain recombines TRBV25-1 with TRBJ1-2; TRBD1 matches 7 bases. The CDR3 is 12 residues long. CDR1 is MGHDK, CDR2 SYGVNS, per germline. V lost 6 bases to trimming and J lost 7 bases; unmatched junction nucleotides: 5. The CDR3 loop reads CASSLNRGGYTF. The CDR3 DNA follows: TGTGCCAGCAGCCTCAACAGGGGTGGCTACACCTTC.

CDR3 sequence reads: CASSLVGTGSSGNTIYF. In nucleotides, the CDR3 is TGCGCCAGCAGCTTGGTGGGAACAGGCAGCTCTGGAAACACCATATATTTT. The rearrangement joins TRBV5-1 to TRBJ1-3, with D perhaps TRBD1 (5 bases). The CDR3 totals 17 residues. Trimming removed 0 bases at V and 0 bases at J, with 13 bases between. Germline CDR1 SGHRS, CDR2 YFSETQ.

The chain carries TRBV14 and TRBJ1-1; 10 positions agree with TRBD1. The germline V gene encodes CDR1 SGHDN and CDR2 FVKESK. The length of the CDR3 is 15 residues. With 3 bases clipped from V and 11 bases from J, the junction kept 12 bases outside the gene matches. This CDR3 reads CASSQAGTGALWAFF. CDR3 DNA: TGTGCCAGCAGCCAGGCCGGGACAGGGGCCCTGTGGGCTTTCTTT.

This chain links TRBV9 with TRBJ1-4, with 7 bases that match TRBD1. CDR1 is SGDLS and CDR2 is YYNGEE in the germline V gene. This CDR3 region has 15 residues. V was pared by 4 bases and J by 6 bases, with 9 bases of the junction left unmatched. The CDR3 sequence is CASSPRQGGDEKLFF. CDR3 sequence (DNA): TGTGCCAGCAGCCCAAGACAGGGTGGGGATGAAAAACTGTTTTTT.